Listed here are 22 T cell receptor beta chains from one sample, sequenced in a study of CD8 T cells in Susac syndrome. Reverse transcription of 0.5 to 1 ug RNA was performed with random hexamers. TCRdb re-analysed the immunoSEQ multiplex PCR reads in MiXCR, keeping a single row per CDR3 protein. Of some 150,000 distinct CDR3 sequences detected, around 96% appear once; the ten largest clones hold about 0.17%. Sequencing input: CD4+ T cells from PBMCs. The receptors here all came from a human donor with Susac syndrome.

In DNA, the CDR3 is TGTGCCAGTAGTACAAGGACAGGGAACTACGAGCAGTACTTC. It translates to CASSTRTGNYEQYF. The gene calls are TRBV19 and TRBJ2-7, with TRBD1 matching 8 bases. CDR3 size: 14 residues. Germline values: CDR1 LNHDA, CDR2 SQIVND (reference sequence). With V trimmed by 4 bases and J by 3 bases, 5 bases remained unmatched.

The chain links TRBV19 to TRBJ2-3; 8 bases align to TRBD1. The germline V gene encodes CDR1 LNHDA and CDR2 SQIVND (reference sequence). The V gene end was trimmed by 6 bases and the J gene end by 3 bases; junction bases not matched to a gene: 5. CDR3 length: 14 residues. The CDR3 coding sequence is TGTGCCAGTAGCGACAGGGGTTTGACAGATACGCAGTATTTT. It specifies CASSDRGLTDTQYF.

The rearrangement links TRBV25-1 to TRBJ2-1; 8 nucleotides agree with TRBD1. Germline V gene data show CDR1 as MGHDK and CDR2 as SYGVNS. The ends lost 5 bases at V and 8 bases at J; junction bases unmatched: 11. The CDR3 length is 15 residues. CDR3 sequence reads: CASSSQGASYDEQFF. The DNA of the CDR3 is TGTGCCAGCAGTTCCCAGGGGGCGAGTTACGATGAGCAGTTCTTC. Filled out from reference TRBV25-1 and TRBJ2-1, the complete variable domain reads EADIYQTPRYLVIGTGKKITLECSQTMGHDKMYWYQQDPGMELHLIHYSYGVNSTEKGDLSSESTVSRIRTEHFPLTLESARPSHTSQYLCASSSQGASYDEQFFGPGTRLTVL.

V is TRBV18 and J is TRBJ1-2; 10 bases align to TRBD1. The CDR3 runs to 14 residues. V shed 3 bases, J shed 2 bases, and the junction held 0 bases outside the gene matches. Germline CDR1 and CDR2: KGHSH and LQKENI. CDR3 sequence reads: CASSPGQGNYGYTF. CDR3 sequence (DNA): TGTGCCAGCTCACCGGGACAGGGGAACTATGGCTACACCTTC.

This chain links TRBV12-3 or TRBV12-4 with TRBJ2-1; 7 bases are a match to TRBD1. CDR3 size: 12 residues. V trimming: 6 bases; J trimming: 9 bases; junction bases outside the gene matches: 5. DNA of the CDR3: TGTGCCAGCAGCTTCACAGGGGTTGAGCAGTTCTTC. Encoded protein: CASSFTGVEQFF.

The chain carries TRBV11-3 and TRBJ2-3; 7 bases are a match to TRBD2. The CDR3 has 15 amino acids. Germline V gene lookup returns CDR1 SGHNT and CDR2 YENEEA. Unmatched junction bases numbered 2, after V lost 2 bases and J lost 0 bases. This chain's CDR3 is CASSLKRGSTDTQYF. DNA of the CDR3: TGTGCCAGCAGCTTAAAGCGGGGAAGCACAGATACGCAGTATTTT. Based on the CDR3 plus reference TRBV11-3 and TRBJ2-3, the full variable domain is EAGVVQSPRYKIIEKKQPVAFWCNPISGHNTLYWYLQNLGQGPELLIRYENEEAVDDSQLPKDRFSAERLKGVDSTLKIQPAELGDSAVYLCASSLKRGSTDTQYFGPGTRLTVL.

The chain has TRBV5-1 and TRBJ2-1; 8 nucleotides line up with TRBD1. Losses at the gene ends were 5 bases for V and 1 base for J; bases not matched to a gene: 2. CDR3 length: 14 residues. Germline V gives CDR1 SGHRS, CDR2 YFSETQ. The CDR3 loop reads CASRRDRSYNEQFF. CDR3 DNA: TGCGCCAGCAGGCGGGACAGGTCCTACAATGAGCAGTTCTTC. The variable domain in full, completed from reference TRBV5-1 and TRBJ2-1, reads KAGVTQTPRYLIKTRGQQVTLSCSPISGHRSVSWYQQTPGQGLQFLFEYFSETQRNKGNFPGRFSGRQFSNSRSEMNVSTLELGDSALYLCASRRDRSYNEQFFGPGTRLTVL.

The CDR3 spells CSVQTVTYEQYF. DNA of the CDR3: TGCAGCGTGCAAACAGTAACCTACGAGCAGTACTTC. The chain couples TRBV29-1 to TRBJ2-7; D not resolved. V was pared by 6 bases and J by 2 bases, with 11 bases between. The length of the CDR3 is 12 residues. CDR1 and CDR2 from the germline V gene are SQVTM and ANQGSEA.

The chain recombines TRBV3-1 with TRBJ1-1; the D is unclear. Germline V gene sequence: CDR1 LGHDT, CDR2 YNNKEL (reference sequence). The CDR3 covers 12 residues. Trimming shortened V by 3 bases and J by 1 base, and 3 bases separated the two germline ends. CDR3 nucleotide sequence: TGTGCCAGCAGCCAGGGGAACACTGAAGCTTTCTTT. Its translation: CASSQGNTEAFF.

The V call is TRBV7-9, the J call TRBJ2-1; 14 bases map to TRBD2. Looked up from germline, CDR1 is SEHNR and CDR2 is FQNEAQ (reference sequence). J lost 2 bases, V lost 0 bases, and 3 bases had no gene match. The CDR3 has 18 residues. The CDR3 loop is CASSLAGLAGAAYNEQFF. The DNA for the CDR3 is TGTGCCAGCAGCTTAGCGGGACTAGCGGGGGCCGCCTACAATGAGCAGTTCTTC.

The chain joins TRBV7-9 to TRBJ2-7; D is perhaps TRBD1 (6 bases). The CDR3 consists of 15 residues. Trimming pared 5 bases from V and 1 base from J, leaving 15 bases between. Germline-derived CDR1 and CDR2 are SEHNR and FQNEAQ (reference sequence). The CDR3 nucleotides read TGTGCCAGCAGCGCAAGGGACATGGGGTCCTACGAGCAGTACTTC. This encodes CASSARDMGSYEQYF.

The chain couples TRBV12-3 or TRBV12-4 to TRBJ2-3; a possible D gene is TRBD2 (6 bases). The V end was cut by 5 bases, the J end by 3 bases, with 15 bases between. This CDR3 region has 15 residues. In nucleotides, the CDR3 is TGTGCCAGCAGTCCCTTTAGCGGAGAAACAGATACGCAGTATTTT. Protein sequence: CASSPFSGETDTQYF.

The V call is TRBV29-1, the J call TRBJ1-2, with D perhaps matching TRBD1 (6 bases). Germline V lookup: CDR1 SQVTM, CDR2 ANQGSEA. The CDR3 contains 13 residues. Trimming removed 7 bases from V and 5 bases from J, with 17 bases in between. The CDR3 DNA reads TGCAGCGCCCTGGGGGGGCCCTCGTATGGCTACACCTTC. Its protein is CSALGGPSYGYTF.

Only one count was recorded for this clonotype. V usage is TRBV4-3 and J usage is TRBJ1-5, with D possibly TRBD1 on 5 matching bases. The V gene lost 0 bases and the J gene lost 6 bases, with 12 bases spanning the gap. Germline V gene data show CDR1 as LGHNA and CDR2 as YSLEER. This CDR3 spans 15 amino acids. The CDR3 DNA follows: TGCGCCAGCAGCCAAGATGGTTTGGGGGTTCAGCCCCAGCATTTT. The encoded protein is CASSQDGLGVQPQHF.

This chain links TRBV15 with TRBJ2-5; no reliable D call. V was cut by 1 base and J by 0 bases, with 12 bases left in between. CDR1 and CDR2 from the germline V gene are LNHNV and YYDKDF (reference sequence). There are 16 residues in the CDR3. The CDR3 sequence: CATSRVTGLYQETQYF. For the CDR3, the DNA is TGTGCCACCAGCAGAGTGACCGGATTGTACCAAGAGACCCAGTACTTC.

The V and J genes are TRBV4-1 and TRBJ1-2; 7 nucleotides line up with TRBD1. Unmatched junction bases numbered 3, after V lost 7 bases and J lost 4 bases. Germline V lookup: CDR1 MGHRA, CDR2 YSYEKL. The CDR3 has 12 amino acids. The CDR3 here is CASTGGFYGYTF. DNA for the CDR3: TGCGCCAGCACAGGGGGGTTCTATGGCTACACCTTC.

The chain employs TRBV13 and TRBJ2-5, with 7 bases aligning to TRBD1. The CDR3 runs to 15 residues. The germline CDR1 and CDR2 sequences are PRHDT and FYEKMQ (reference sequence). J was trimmed by 5 bases and V by 4 bases; bases with no gene match: 10. This chain's CDR3 is CASSYRTGSGETQYF. The CDR3 region has the DNA TGTGCCAGCAGCTACAGGACAGGTAGTGGGGAGACCCAGTACTTC.

V usage is TRBV6-2 or TRBV6-3 and J usage is TRBJ2-3; D may be TRBD1 (5 bases). Trimming removed 6 bases from V and 6 bases from J, with 7 bases in between. The germline V gene has CDR1 MNHEY and CDR2 SVGEGT. The CDR3 covers 11 residues. DNA for the CDR3: TGTGCCAGCAGAGGGGTGGATACGCAGTATTTT. This gives the protein CASRGVDTQYF.

This clonotype was counted many times. The chain has TRBV5-4 and TRBJ2-5; D is undetermined. Trimming took 2 bases from V and 2 from J, leaving 4 bases between them. Germline V gene sequence: CDR1 SGHNT, CDR2 YYREEE (reference sequence). The CDR3 is 12 residues long. CDR3 loop: CASSLGQETQYF. CDR3 sequence (DNA): TGTGCCAGCAGCTTAGGACAAGAGACCCAGTACTTC.

The chain recombines TRBV7-9 with TRBJ2-7; 8 nucleotides agree with TRBD2. The CDR3 covers 13 residues. Per the germline V gene, CDR1 is SEHNR and CDR2 is FQNEAQ (reference sequence). V lost 5 bases to trimming and J lost 5 bases; unmatched junction nucleotides: 5. This CDR3 is CASSQTGGDEQYF. The CDR3 bases are TGTGCCAGCAGCCAGACCGGGGGGGACGAGCAGTACTTC.

The chain combines TRBV3-1 with TRBJ2-5, with TRBD2 matching over 8 bases. V shed 4 bases and J 9 bases; nucleotides not matched to a gene: 4. In germline, CDR1 is LGHDT, CDR2 YNNKEL (reference sequence). CDR3 length: 12 amino acids. CDR3 protein: CASSPRTSSQYF. The DNA for the CDR3 is TGTGCCAGCAGCCCCCGGACTAGCTCCCAGTACTTC.

The rearrangement joins TRBV7-2 to TRBJ2-6, with 7 nucleotides matching TRBD1. Germline V gene lookup returns CDR1 SGHTA and CDR2 FQGNSA. Unmatched junction bases numbered 4, after V lost 11 bases and J lost 3 bases. The CDR3 runs to 13 residues. The CDR3 coding sequence is TGTGCCGCAGGGGGAAGTGGGGCCAACGTCCTGACTTTC. Protein product: CAAGGSGANVLTF.